This T cell receptor beta chain was sequenced for a study of T cell responses to AZD1222 COVID-19 vaccine. Study-wide results and caveats: Reports say nearly half of spike-specific TCRs go after unmutated variant regions. Baseline serology detected seropositivity in only six AZD1222 recipients. White British ancestry dominated among donors, who included more females, and clonal diversity was possibly underestimated. Only after the peak T cell response were repertoires sampled.

CDR1 is SGHVS and CDR2 is FQNEAQ in the germline V gene. Trimming stripped 4 bases from V and 7 bases from J, with 17 bases between. This CDR3 spans 16 amino acids. Profiled with immunoSEQ multiplex PCR; TCRdb holds only in-frame clones, not every one. The data show about 160,000 clones, about 91% seen once. As to this clone: Its antigen is not identified.

The chain links TRBV7-8 to TRBJ1-6, with D hard to call. The specimen comprised peripheral blood, sampled on day 0 of AZD1222 vaccination. The clonotype comes from an adult in good health. The CDR3 sequence: CASSSRPGRSNSPLHF. CDR3 sequence (DNA): TGTGCCAGCAGCTCCCGCCCTGGGCGGTCAAATTCACCCCTCCACTTT.